The 19 T cell receptor beta chains listed next were all sequenced from one sample in a study of blood T cell repertoires in COVID-19 (dated by TCRdb to 2018 to 2020). The library was built by means of the immunoSEQ multiplex PCR assay. The clones in this table, taken by TCRdb from immuneACCESS, are in-frame only. Not every clone is retained; where verified, under half of the shortfall comes from an unresolved V gene, and the cause of the rest is unknown. Present in this sample are around 200,000 clones, around 84% of which were seen just once. The ten largest make up 6.5% to 9% of the sample. The sample consisted of PBMCs or T cells enriched from blood (not recorded which). Source of these receptors: a middle-aged woman with acute COVID-19.

This chain links TRBV19 with TRBJ1-2; no clear D. The CDR3 has 14 residues. V was trimmed by 7 bases and J by 0 bases, leaving 12 bases between them. Per the germline V gene, CDR1 is LNHDA and CDR2 is SQIVND (reference sequence). The CDR3 DNA reads as TGTGCCAGTATCTCCGAGGAGGCTAACTATGGCTACACCTTC. It yields the protein CASISEEANYGYTF.

This clone was found a few times. The chain combines TRBV15 with TRBJ1-6; D may be TRBD1 (5 bases). This CDR3 comprises 14 residues. Per the germline V gene, CDR1 is LNHNV and CDR2 is YYDKDF (reference sequence). Deletions cut 1 base from V and 5 bases from J, with 6 bases between. CDR3 nucleotide sequence: TGTGCCACCAGCAGAGGGGGGGATAATTCACCCCTCCACTTT. It translates to CATSRGGDNSPLHF.

V usage is TRBV2 and J usage is TRBJ2-2; TRBD2 aligns across 14 bases. The CDR3 loop spans 15 amino acids. CDR1 and CDR2 from the germline V gene are SNHLY and FYNNEI. Losses at the gene ends were 7 bases for V and 8 bases for J; bases not matched to a gene: 6. The DNA for the CDR3 is TGTGCCAGCACGACTAGCGGGAGGGCCCTAGGGGAGCTGTTTTTT. It is translated as CASTTSGRALGELFF.

The rearrangement links TRBV5-4 to TRBJ1-3; perhaps TRBD1 as D (5 bases). Germline CDR1 and CDR2: SGHNT and YYREEE (reference sequence). This CDR3 is 15 amino acids long. Trimming stripped 1 base from V and 2 bases from J, with 10 bases between. CDR3 sequence reads: CASSLRGTAGNTIYF. CDR3 nucleotide sequence: TGTGCCAGCAGCTTGAGGGGCACCGCTGGAAACACCATATATTTT.

The gene calls are TRBV28 and TRBJ2-3; a weak D match, TRBD2 (5 bases). This CDR3 contains 14 residues. With 4 bases removed from V and 2 bases from J, the gap between germline ends came to 10 bases. Germline values: CDR1 MDHEN, CDR2 SYDVKM. The CDR3 DNA follows: TGTGCCAGCAGTTCTCGGAGGATCACAGATACGCAGTATTTT. Protein sequence: CASSSRRITDTQYF.

The gene calls are TRBV2 and TRBJ2-7; the match to TRBD1 covers 11 bases. V trimming: 8 bases; J trimming: 2 bases; junction bases outside the gene matches: 5. Germline V CDR1 and CDR2: SNHLY, FYNNEI. This CDR3 has 14 amino acids. CDR3 coding DNA: TGTGCCAGCGCTAAGGGACAGGGGGCCTACGAGCAGTACTTC. Amino acid sequence: CASAKGQGAYEQYF.

V is TRBV5-1 and J is TRBJ2-7; perhaps TRBD1 as D (6 bases). CDR3 length: 18 residues. Trimming took 4 bases from V and 0 from J, leaving 23 bases between them. Germline CDR1 reads SGHRS; CDR2 reads YFSETQ. This CDR3 reads CASSPMGALVISSYEQYF. Here the CDR3 DNA reads TGCGCCAGCAGCCCAATGGGGGCACTCGTGATTAGCTCCTACGAGCAGTACTTC.

The chain recombines TRBV15 with TRBJ1-5, with D perhaps matching TRBD1 (5 bases). This CDR3 contains 15 residues. Trimming removed 2 bases from V and 1 base from J, with 9 bases in between. The germline V gene has CDR1 LNHNV and CDR2 YYDKDF (reference sequence). The CDR3 region is CATSRPGLSNQPQHF. CDR3 sequence (DNA): TGTGCCACCAGCAGACCGGGACTCAGCAATCAGCCCCAGCATTTT. The variable domain in full, completed from reference TRBV15 and TRBJ1-5, reads DAMVIQNPRYQVTQFGKPVTLSCSQTLNHNVMYWYQQKSSQAPKLLFHYYDKDFNNEADTPDNFQSRRPNTSFCFLDIRSPGLGDTAMYLCATSRPGLSNQPQHFGDGTRLSIL.

The chain combines TRBV7-6 with TRBJ1-5, with a tentative D call TRBD1 (5 bases). The CDR3 length is 15 residues. In germline, CDR1 is SGHVS, CDR2 FNYEAQ. V shed 5 bases and J shed 3 bases, with 14 bases lying between them. The CDR3 nucleotides read TGTGCCAGCAGCCGACGGGGGGGGATCAATCAGCCCCAGCATTTT. It translates to CASSRRGGINQPQHF.

The chain recombines TRBV6-5 with TRBJ1-5; D unclear. The CDR3 runs 14 residues. Trimming stripped 6 bases from V and 2 bases from J, with 11 bases between. The germline gives CDR1 MNHEY, CDR2 SVGAGI. The CDR3 reads CASRTSYGNQPQHF. CDR3 nucleotide sequence: TGTGCCAGCAGGACTTCATATGGCAATCAGCCCCAGCATTTT.

The rearrangement joins TRBV5-1 to TRBJ1-1; no clear D gene. With 0 bases removed from V and 4 bases from J, the gap between germline ends came to 7 bases. The V gene's germline CDR1 is SGHRS and CDR2 YFSETQ. The CDR3 is made up of 13 amino acids. The CDR3: CASSLEHLTEAFF. The CDR3 DNA reads as TGCGCCAGCAGCTTGGAGCACCTCACTGAAGCTTTCTTT. The complete variable domain, with remaining parts taken from reference TRBV5-1 and TRBJ1-1, reads KAGVTQTPRYLIKTRGQQVTLSCSPISGHRSVSWYQQTPGQGLQFLFEYFSETQRNKGNFPGRFSGRQFSNSRSEMNVSTLELGDSALYLCASSLEHLTEAFFGQGTRLTVV.

This chain connects TRBV11-2 to TRBJ1-3, with D maybe TRBD1 (6 bases). Per germline, CDR1 SGHAT and CDR2 FQNNGV. CDR3 length equals 16 residues. With 0 bases removed from V and 8 bases from J, the gap between germline ends came to 17 bases. CDR3 sequence reads: CASSLEAWRGPDTIYF. The DNA for the CDR3 is TGTGCCAGCAGCTTAGAGGCATGGCGGGGGCCAGACACCATATATTTT.

The V call is TRBV7-9, the J call TRBJ1-4; D is unclear. The CDR3 has 15 residues. CDR1 SEHNR and CDR2 FQNEAQ come from the germline V gene (reference sequence). V lost 4 bases and J 8 bases, leaving 17 bases between the germline ends. The CDR3 nucleotides are TGTGCCAGCAGCTCTGAAGGAGGGTTCGGAGAAAAACTGTTTTTT. This sequence encodes CASSSEGGFGEKLFF.

V is TRBV6-5 and J is TRBJ1-1; 7 nucleotides match TRBD1. The CDR3 has 15 residues. Trimming at V came to 2 bases and at J to 0 bases, leaving 3 bases not matched to a gene. Germline V gene lookup returns CDR1 MNHEY and CDR2 SVGAGI. CDR3 DNA: TGTGCCAGCAGTTACGGAGACAGGGTGAACACTGAAGCTTTCTTT. It specifies CASSYGDRVNTEAFF.

The chain is built from TRBV30 and TRBJ1-2; no clear D gene. V dropped 1 base and J dropped 3 bases, with 12 bases sitting between them. Germline-derived CDR1 and CDR2 are GTSNPN and SVGIG (reference sequence). The length of the CDR3 is 14 residues. The CDR3 sequence is CAWSAARLYYGYTF. CDR3 bases: TGTGCCTGGAGTGCCGCCAGGCTGTACTATGGCTACACCTTC.

CDR3 protein: CATSEAGAHYEQYF. CDR3 nucleotide sequence: TGTGCCACCAGTGAGGCGGGGGCGCACTACGAGCAGTACTTC. The chain couples TRBV24-1 to TRBJ2-7, with D maybe TRBD2 (7 bases). This CDR3 region has 14 residues. The V end was cut by 4 bases, the J end by 3 bases, with 12 bases between. Germline V gene data show CDR1 as KGHDR and CDR2 as SFDVKD.

The genes are TRBV7-9 and TRBJ2-7; the D gene is possibly TRBD1 (6 bases). The germline V gene encodes CDR1 SEHNR and CDR2 FQNEAQ (reference sequence). Trimming removed 4 bases at V and 0 bases at J, with 7 bases between. The CDR3 has 13 residues. The CDR3 DNA reads as TGTGCCAGCAGCTCGGACAGCTCCTACGAGCAGTACTTC. Translating gives CASSSDSSYEQYF.

The chain uses TRBV25-1 and TRBJ1-1; 10 positions agree with TRBD1. This CDR3 is 15 amino acids long. The V segment lost 4 bases and the J segment 1 base; nucleotides outside the gene matches: 3. CDR1 is MGHDK, CDR2 SYGVNS, per germline. CDR3 nucleotides: TGTGCCAGCAGTGCAAGGACAGGGGGGAACACTGAAGCTTTCTTT. This sequence encodes CASSARTGGNTEAFF.

The V call is TRBV28, the J call TRBJ2-7; 13 nucleotides align to TRBD2. There are 16 residues in the CDR3. From germline, CDR1 is MDHEN and CDR2 SYDVKM. The J segment lost 2 bases and the V segment lost 4 bases, leaving 5 bases of the junction unmatched. The CDR3 region is CASSSGLAGAAYEQYF. The CDR3 DNA reads TGTGCCAGCAGTTCCGGACTAGCGGGAGCCGCCTACGAGCAGTACTTC.